This T cell receptor (beta chain) was recovered during a study of blood T cell repertoires in COVID-19. About the study: The United States, Italy and Spain were the sources of the acute and convalescent COVID-19 samples. Sample material is recorded as cDNA or gDNA derived from T cells, B-cell-depleted T cells, or PBMCs.

Trimming took 3 bases from V and 3 from J, leaving 12 bases between them. CDR3 size: 14 residues. Germline V gene sequence: CDR1 LNHDA, CDR2 SQIVND (reference sequence). Original handling: Counts of nucleated cells, estimated from reference gene primer amplification, were obtained. Sequencing was performed with immunoSEQ multiplex PCR; in TCRdb, only in-frame clones are kept and a portion is missing. That table is the source of V, J and clone size, and D and trimming were worked out from the DNA. The repertoire holds roughly 73,000 clones, 70% to 90% seen once, with around 1.5% in the top ten. This TCR came from a human donor in a cohort sampled during active COVID-19. The J gene is TRBJ2-7, the V gene TRBV19; perhaps TRBD1 as D (5 bases). Material: peripheral blood. The CDR3 loop reads CASSIGAGNYEQYF. CDR3 in DNA: TGTGCCAGTAGTATTGGGGCCGGAAACTACGAGCAGTACTTC.